This T cell receptor beta chain originates from a study of Tregs in tolerant kidney transplant recipients. Study-wide findings and caveats: Validation in larger populations is needed because few patients were studied. Biological reproducibility was not directly addressed, but technical replication error appeared minimal. The most relevant donor-specific Treg TCRbeta repertoire apparently came from expansion with activated donor B cells.

This CDR3 has 15 residues. The germline gives CDR1 MNHNY, CDR2 SVGAGI (reference sequence). The trim removed 6 bases at V and 2 bases at J, leaving 9 bases unmatched. Turning to this clone: Its antigen is unknown.

Some clones are missing from TCRdb's copy, which holds only in-frame ones; the method was immunoSEQ multiplex PCR. Of 200,000 to 300,000 clones detected, about 80% appear once; the ten largest clones hold around 0.6%. Unstimulated Tregs (CD4+CD25+CD127-) and CD4+CD25- non-Tregs were sorted from PBMCs. The chain uses TRBV6-6 and TRBJ1-2; 7 bases match TRBD1. The sequence was obtained from a human donor in good health. Sample: CD4+ T cells from blood. CDR3 region: CASRPPTGTNYGYTF. The CDR3, as DNA: TGTGCCAGCAGGCCACCGACAGGGACAAACTATGGCTACACCTTC.